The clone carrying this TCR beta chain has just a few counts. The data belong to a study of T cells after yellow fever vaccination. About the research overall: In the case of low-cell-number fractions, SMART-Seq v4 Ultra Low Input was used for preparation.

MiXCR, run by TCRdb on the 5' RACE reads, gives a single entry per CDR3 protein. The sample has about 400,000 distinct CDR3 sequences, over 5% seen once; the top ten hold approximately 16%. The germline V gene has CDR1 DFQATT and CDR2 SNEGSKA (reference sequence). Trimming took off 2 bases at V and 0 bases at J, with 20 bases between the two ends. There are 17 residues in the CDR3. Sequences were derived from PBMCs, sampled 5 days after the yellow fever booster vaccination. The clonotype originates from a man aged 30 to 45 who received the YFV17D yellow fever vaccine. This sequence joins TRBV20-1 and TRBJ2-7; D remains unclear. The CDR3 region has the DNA TGCAGTGCTAGACCTAGATCGCCAGCCTTAAGCTCCTACGAGCAGTACTTC. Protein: CSARPRSPALSSYEQYF.